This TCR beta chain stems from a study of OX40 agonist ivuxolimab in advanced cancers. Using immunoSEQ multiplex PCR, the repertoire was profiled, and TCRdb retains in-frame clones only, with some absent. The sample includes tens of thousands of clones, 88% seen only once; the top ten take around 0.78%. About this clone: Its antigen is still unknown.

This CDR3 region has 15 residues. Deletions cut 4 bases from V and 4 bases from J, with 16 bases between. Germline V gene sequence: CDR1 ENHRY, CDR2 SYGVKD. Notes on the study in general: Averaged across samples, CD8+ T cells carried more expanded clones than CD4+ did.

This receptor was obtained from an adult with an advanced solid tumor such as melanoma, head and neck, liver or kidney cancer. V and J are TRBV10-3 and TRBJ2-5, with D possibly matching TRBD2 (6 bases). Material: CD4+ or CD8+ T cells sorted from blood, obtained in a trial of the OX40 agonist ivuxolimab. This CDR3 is CAISASPRGTETQYF. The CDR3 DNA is TGTGCCATCAGTGCGTCTCCGCGGGGCACAGAGACCCAGTACTTC.